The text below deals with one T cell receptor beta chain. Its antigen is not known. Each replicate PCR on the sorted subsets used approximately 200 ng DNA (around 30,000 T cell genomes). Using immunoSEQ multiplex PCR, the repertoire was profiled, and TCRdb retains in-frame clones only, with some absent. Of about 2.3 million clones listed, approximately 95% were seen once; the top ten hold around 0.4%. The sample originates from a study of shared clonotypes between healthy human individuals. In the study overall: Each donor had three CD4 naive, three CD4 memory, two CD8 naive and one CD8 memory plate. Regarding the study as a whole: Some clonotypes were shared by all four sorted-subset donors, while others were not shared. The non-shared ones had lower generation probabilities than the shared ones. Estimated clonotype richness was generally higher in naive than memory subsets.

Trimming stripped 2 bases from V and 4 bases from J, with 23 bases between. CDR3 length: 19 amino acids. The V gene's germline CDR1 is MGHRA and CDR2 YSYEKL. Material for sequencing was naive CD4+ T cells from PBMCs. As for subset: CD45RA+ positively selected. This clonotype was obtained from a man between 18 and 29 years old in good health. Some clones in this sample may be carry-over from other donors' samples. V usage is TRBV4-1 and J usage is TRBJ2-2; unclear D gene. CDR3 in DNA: TGCGCCAGCAGCCAAAATCTGGTACGGCTAGAGCCAAGCACCGGGGAGCTGTTTTTT. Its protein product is CASSQNLVRLEPSTGELFF.